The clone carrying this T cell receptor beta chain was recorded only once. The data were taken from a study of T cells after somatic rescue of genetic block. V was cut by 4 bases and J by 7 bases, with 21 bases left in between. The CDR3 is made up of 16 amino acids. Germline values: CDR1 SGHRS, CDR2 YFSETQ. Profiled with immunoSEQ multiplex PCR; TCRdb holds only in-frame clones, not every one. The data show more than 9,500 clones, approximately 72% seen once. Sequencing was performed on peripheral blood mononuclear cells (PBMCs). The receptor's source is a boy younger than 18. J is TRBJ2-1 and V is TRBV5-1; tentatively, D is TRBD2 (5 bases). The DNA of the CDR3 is TGCGCCAGCAGCCTGGCCTCGGGGTGGGAACCAAATGAGCAGTTCTTC. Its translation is CASSLASGWEPNEQFF.